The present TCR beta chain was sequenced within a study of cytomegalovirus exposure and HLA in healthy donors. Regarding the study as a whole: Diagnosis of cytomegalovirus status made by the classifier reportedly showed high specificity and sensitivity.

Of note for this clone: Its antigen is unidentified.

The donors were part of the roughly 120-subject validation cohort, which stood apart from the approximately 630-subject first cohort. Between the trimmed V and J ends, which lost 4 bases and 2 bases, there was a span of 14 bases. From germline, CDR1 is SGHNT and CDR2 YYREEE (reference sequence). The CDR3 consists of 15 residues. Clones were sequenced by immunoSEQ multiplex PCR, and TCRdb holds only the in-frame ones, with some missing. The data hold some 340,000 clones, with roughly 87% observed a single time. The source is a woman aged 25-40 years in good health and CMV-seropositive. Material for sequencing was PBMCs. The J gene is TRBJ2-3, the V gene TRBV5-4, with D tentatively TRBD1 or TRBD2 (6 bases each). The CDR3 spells CASSPEGGNTDTQYF. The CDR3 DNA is TGTGCCAGCAGCCCTGAGGGGGGCAACACAGATACGCAGTATTTT.